The 17 T cell receptor beta chains below were found in one sample sequenced in a study of cytomegalovirus exposure and HLA in healthy donors. The PCR ran on 60 Vbeta and 13 Jbeta primers. Here immunoSEQ multiplex PCR was the method, and the copy in TCRdb shows in-frame clones only, minus some. The profile covers nearly 100,000 clones, with around 9.6% appearing a single time and 5.1% taken by the ten largest. Sequencing was carried out using PBMCs. These receptors were collected from a man in his fifties or sixties in good health and CMV-seropositive.

There are a few counts of this clone. The V gene is TRBV6-1, the J gene TRBJ1-2; D perhaps matches TRBD1 (6 bases). Germline loops: CDR1 MNHNS, CDR2 SASEGT. V was cut by 7 bases and J by 8 bases, with 20 bases left in between. This CDR3 comprises 14 residues. In nucleotides, the CDR3 is TGTGCCAGCATTGGGACACTAGATCGCGGGGGCTACACCTTC. Residues: CASIGTLDRGGYTF.

This clone was seen more than once but under ten times. This chain links TRBV7-2 with TRBJ1-5; perhaps TRBD1 as D (6 bases). V was cut by 5 bases and J by 3 bases, with 14 bases left in between. Germline values: CDR1 SGHTA, CDR2 FQGNSA. This CDR3 has 15 residues. The CDR3, as DNA: TGTGCCAGCAGCCCGGGGGGCGGGGACAATCAGCCCCAGCATTTT. Encoded protein: CASSPGGGDNQPQHF.

In this sample, this clone turned up a few times. The chain combines TRBV4-1 with TRBJ1-1, with 8 bases lining up with TRBD1. This CDR3 spans 20 amino acids. Germline lookup yields CDR1 MGHRA and CDR2 YSYEKL. The ends lost 2 bases at V and 1 base at J; junction bases unmatched: 18. The CDR3 DNA sequence: TGCGCCAGCAGCCAAAAAGGCCTCCCCCTGCAGGGGGCGTCGAACACTGAAGCTTTCTTT. Encoded protein: CASSQKGLPLQGASNTEAFF.

The chain links TRBV28 to TRBJ1-5, with 7 bases identical to TRBD1. The CDR3 sequence is 14 residues long. The V and J ends lost 5 bases and 4 bases, in that order; junction bases with no gene match: 5. The V gene's germline CDR1 is MDHEN and CDR2 SYDVKM. CDR3 in amino acids: CASSPLDRNQPQHF. CDR3 sequence (DNA): TGTGCCAGCAGTCCGCTGGACAGGAATCAGCCCCAGCATTTT.

The V gene is TRBV5-1, the J gene TRBJ2-1; 7 nucleotides line up with TRBD2. The germline CDR1 and CDR2 sequences are SGHRS and YFSETQ. V gave up 5 bases and J gave up 0 bases; unmatched junction bases: 5. The CDR3 sequence is 15 residues long. The CDR3, as DNA: TGCGCCAGCAGGGCGGGAGAGAGCTCCTACAATGAGCAGTTCTTC. Amino acids: CASRAGESSYNEQFF.

CDR3 amino acids: CASSLDRGRLNSPLHF. For the CDR3, the DNA is TGTGCCAGCAGCTTGGACAGGGGGCGTCTGAATTCACCCCTCCACTTT. The gene calls are TRBV5-8 and TRBJ1-6, with TRBD1 identical over 9 bases. V gave up 0 bases and J gave up 7 bases; unmatched junction bases: 5. The CDR3 length is 16 residues. In germline, CDR1 is SGHTS, CDR2 YDEGEE.

V and J are TRBV11-2 and TRBJ2-1, with TRBD2 matching 8 bases. J lost 10 bases, V lost 4 bases, and 9 bases had no gene match. Germline values: CDR1 SGHAT, CDR2 FQNNGV. The CDR3 spans 14 residues. The CDR3 DNA sequence: TGTGCCAGCAGCTCTACAGCGGGAGAGGTAGAGCAGTTCTTC. Translating it yields CASSSTAGEVEQFF.

A few counts support this clone. This sequence joins TRBV5-1 and TRBJ2-1, with 9 bases that match TRBD1. Losses at the gene ends were 0 bases for V and 7 bases for J; bases not matched to a gene: 5. The CDR3 runs 15 residues. Germline V lookup: CDR1 SGHRS, CDR2 YFSETQ. Here the CDR3 DNA reads TGCGCCAGCAGCTTGGTCACAGGGGGCCAGAATGAGCAGTTCTTC. It is translated as CASSLVTGGQNEQFF.

This clone was seen only a few times. The chain uses TRBV27 and TRBJ2-6, with a possible D match to TRBD1 (6 bases). The CDR3 runs to 16 residues. Between the trimmed V and J ends, which lost 3 bases and 4 bases, there was a span of 13 bases. The germline V gene has CDR1 MNHEY and CDR2 SMNVEV (reference sequence). The CDR3 sequence is CASSFHRAPGANVLTF. The DNA of the CDR3 is TGTGCCAGCAGTTTCCACAGGGCGCCGGGGGCCAACGTCCTGACTTTC.

This clone has more than one count but fewer than ten. The chain uses TRBV13 and TRBJ2-7; TRBD1 agrees at 8 bases. J was trimmed by 3 bases and V by 4 bases; bases with no gene match: 11. The CDR3 length is 16 residues. Germline V gene sequence: CDR1 PRHDT, CDR2 FYEKMQ (reference sequence). CDR3 sequence reads: CASSWRAGTGNYEQYF. The CDR3 DNA reads as TGTGCCAGCAGCTGGAGGGCCGGGACAGGCAACTACGAGCAGTACTTC.

Only a few counts were recorded for this clone. The rearrangement joins TRBV19 to TRBJ2-7; no clear D gene. The CDR3 runs 13 residues. Trimming removed 4 bases at V and 3 bases at J, with 10 bases between. Per the germline V gene, CDR1 is LNHDA and CDR2 is SQIVND (reference sequence). The CDR3 protein is CASSTGSYYEQYF. The CDR3 DNA follows: TGTGCCAGTAGTACAGGAAGCTACTACGAGCAGTACTTC.

Only a few counts were recorded for this clone. The V call is TRBV29-1, the J call TRBJ1-4, with 8 bases lining up with TRBD1. V trimming: 5 bases; J trimming: 8 bases; junction bases outside the gene matches: 10. Germline V gives CDR1 SQVTM, CDR2 ANQGSEA. The length of the CDR3 is 14 residues. For the CDR3, the DNA is TGCAGCGTTAAACGGGACAGGAAAAGAGAAAAACTGTTTTTT. Translation: CSVKRDRKREKLFF. The whole variable domain, remainder taken from reference TRBV29-1 and TRBJ1-4, is SAVISQKPSRDICQRGTSLTIQCQVDSQVTMMFWYRQQPGQSLTLIATANQGSEATYESGFVIDKFPISRPNLTFSTLTVSNMSPEDSSIYLCSVKRDRKREKLFFGSGTQLSVL.

This clone was observed a handful of times. The V and J genes are TRBV5-1 and TRBJ1-4; D is ambiguous. The CDR3 is made up of 14 amino acids. Trimming left V 4 bases short and J 7 bases short, with 14 bases between. Germline CDR1 and CDR2: SGHRS and YFSETQ. CDR3 sequence (DNA): TGCGCCAGCAGCCCCATGGCCGCGGGTGAAAAACTGTTTTTT. Its translation: CASSPMAAGEKLFF.

The chain employs TRBV5-1 and TRBJ1-6; 7 positions agree with TRBD1. Germline trimming cut 4 bases from V and 5 bases from J; bases unmatched to any gene: 6. This CDR3 region has 15 residues. The germline V gene has CDR1 SGHRS and CDR2 YFSETQ. This CDR3 reads CASSEQGNDNSPLHF. CDR3 coding DNA: TGCGCCAGCAGCGAACAGGGGAACGATAATTCACCCCTCCACTTT.

Only a few counts were recorded for this clone. This chain connects TRBV7-2 to TRBJ2-7; weak D call: TRBD1 (7 bases). The CDR3 consists of 15 residues. V was cut by 6 bases and J by 3 bases, with 18 bases left in between. Germline CDR1 reads SGHTA; CDR2 reads FQGNSA. DNA of the CDR3: TGTGCCAGCAGTTCCTCGGACAGGACTAACTACGAGCAGTACTTC. This translates into CASSSSDRTNYEQYF.

This clone has more than one count but fewer than ten. V and J are TRBV29-1 and TRBJ2-7, with D unresolved. V lost 4 bases to trimming and J lost 2 bases, with 12 bases between them. The CDR3 loop spans 13 amino acids. CDR1 is SQVTM, CDR2 ANQGSEA, per germline. CDR3 protein: CSVVSGRTYEQYF. DNA for the CDR3: TGCAGCGTTGTTTCTGGCAGAACCTACGAGCAGTACTTC.

This clone was counted only a few times. The chain has TRBV28 and TRBJ2-2; D unclear. The ends were cut back, 10 bases at V and 2 bases at J, with 17 bases in the middle. The CDR3 covers 15 residues. Germline-derived CDR1 and CDR2 are MDHEN and SYDVKM. CDR3 in DNA: TGTGCCACCTCCTTGGGCTTACTTAACACCGGGGAGCTGTTTTTT. Translating it yields CATSLGLLNTGELFF.